The next 30 T cell receptor beta chains were all read from a single sample in a study of identical twins. TCRdb processed the 5' RACE reads anew with MiXCR; each CDR3 protein has one entry. Of around 490,000 distinct CDR3 sequences in the sample, about 16% were seen once. The same sample was also used in a study of yellow fever vaccine responses in identical twins.

The sequenced material came from CD4+ T cells sorted from blood. These receptor sequences come from a young woman in good health.

CDR3 amino acids: CSASRGNAKSYEQYV. The DNA for the CDR3 is TGCAGTGCTAGTCGGGGGAATGCTAAGTCCTACGAGCAGTACGTC. The rearrangement uses TRBV20-1 and TRBJ2-7, with D possibly being TRBD2 (6 bases). The CDR3 consists of 15 residues. CDR1 and CDR2 (germline): DFQATT, SNEGSKA (reference sequence). The V end lost 3 bases, the J end lost 1 base, and 16 bases lay between the germline ends.

This clonotype was counted a few times. This chain joins TRBV27 and TRBJ2-5; 8 bases fit TRBD2. Germline V gene data show CDR1 as MNHEY and CDR2 as SMNVEV (reference sequence). V shed 8 bases and J 3 bases; nucleotides not matched to a gene: 8. CDR3 length equals 14 residues. As DNA, the CDR3 is TGTGCCAGCCGGCTCGGGAGGGGAGAAGAGACCCAGTACTTC. Its translation is CASRLGRGEETQYF.

In nucleotides, the CDR3 is TGTGCCAGCAGCCACGAATCGGAACTAGCGGGCGATGAGCAGTTCTTC. Its translation is CASSHESELAGDEQFF. The genes are TRBV4-2 and TRBJ2-1; 9 nucleotides align to TRBD2. The CDR3 runs to 16 residues. Looked up from germline, CDR1 is LGHNA and CDR2 is YNFKEQ. V gave up 3 bases and J gave up 8 bases; unmatched junction bases: 11.

This clonotype has just a few counts. The V gene is TRBV3-1, the J gene TRBJ2-7, with 9 bases fitting TRBD1. J was trimmed by 4 bases and V by 4 bases; bases with no gene match: 8. This CDR3 comprises 15 residues. The germline V gene has CDR1 LGHDT and CDR2 YNNKEL (reference sequence). For the CDR3, the DNA is TGTGCCAGCAGCCCCCGCCGGGACAGGGCTTACGAGCAGTACGTC. Residues: CASSPRRDRAYEQYV.

This chain connects TRBV10-3 to TRBJ2-7; 9 nucleotides line up with TRBD2. Unmatched junction bases numbered 6, after V lost 3 bases and J lost 3 bases. CDR3 length: 15 amino acids. Germline V lookup: CDR1 ENHRY, CDR2 SYGVKD. The CDR3 here is CAISELLAGDYEQYF. Written as DNA, the CDR3 is TGTGCCATCAGTGAATTACTAGCGGGCGACTACGAGCAGTACTTC.

The rearrangement joins TRBV4-1 to TRBJ2-5; D call uncertain. The CDR3 is made up of 15 amino acids. V lost 4 bases and J lost 1, with 13 bases in between. Per germline, CDR1 MGHRA and CDR2 YSYEKL. This chain's CDR3 is CASSRVAVPQETQYF. The CDR3 DNA reads as TGCGCCAGCAGCCGGGTGGCGGTACCCCAAGAGACCCAGTACTTC.

Only a few counts were recorded for this clonotype. V is TRBV15 and J is TRBJ2-7, with a weak D call TRBD2 (6 bases). This CDR3 is built from 15 residues. Germline CDR1 and CDR2: LNHNV and YYDKDF (reference sequence). The CDR3 DNA is TGTGCCACCAGGAGAGACGCTGGGGGGTCATACGAGCAGTACGTC. Translation gives CATRRDAGGSYEQYV.

The genes are TRBV4-1 and TRBJ2-3; D unclear. The CDR3 is made up of 14 amino acids. Per the germline V gene, CDR1 is MGHRA and CDR2 is YSYEKL. Between the trimmed V and J ends, which lost 4 bases and 2 bases, there was a span of 10 bases. The CDR3 coding sequence is TGCGCCAGCAGCCCCATCGGCGCCACAGATACGCAGTATTTT. As protein: CASSPIGATDTQYF.

This clonotype was picked up a small number of times. The rearrangement joins TRBV3-1 to TRBJ2-5, with D tentatively TRBD1 (6 bases). Germline V gives CDR1 LGHDT, CDR2 YNNKEL (reference sequence). V dropped 4 bases and J dropped 2 bases, with 11 bases sitting between them. This CDR3 comprises 14 residues. CDR3: CASSPRTEQETQYF. In nucleotides, the CDR3 is TGTGCCAGCAGCCCCCGGACAGAGCAAGAGACCCAGTACTTC.

This chain uses TRBV7-7 with TRBJ2-1; 7 bases map to TRBD1. Germline assignment: CDR1 SSHAT and CDR2 FNYEAQ (reference sequence). V trimming: 1 base; J trimming: 8 bases; junction bases outside the gene matches: 8. CDR3 length: 15 residues. The CDR3 DNA sequence: TGTGCCAGCAGCTTAGAGGCAGGGGGAAGCTATGAGCAGTTCTTC. Its protein product is CASSLEAGGSYEQFF.

The CDR3 region is CASSPRDLSYNEQFF. The CDR3 region has the DNA TGTGCCAGCAGCCCCCGGGATCTCTCCTACAATGAGCAGTTCTTC. The chain uses TRBV7-9 and TRBJ2-1, with D possibly TRBD2 on 5 matching bases. The CDR3 has 15 residues. CDR1 and CDR2 (germline): SEHNR, FQNEAQ (reference sequence). V was cut by 5 bases and J by 0 bases, with 11 bases left in between.

This clonotype occurred a few times. CDR3 loop: CAIRLEAGGTYEQYF. The CDR3 nucleotides are TGTGCCATCCGCTTAGAGGCGGGAGGAACCTACGAGCAGTACTTC. The V gene is TRBV10-3, the J gene TRBJ2-7, with 8 bases aligning to TRBD2. Germline-derived CDR1 and CDR2 are ENHRY and SYGVKD. The CDR3 totals 15 residues. V shed 8 bases, J shed 2 bases, and the junction held 11 bases outside the gene matches.

In the case of this clonotype: A much larger clone lies one base from this, so it may be a read error. The genes are TRBV2 and TRBJ2-1; no clear D gene. This CDR3 has 13 amino acids. The V gene lost 7 bases and the J gene lost 0 bases, with 7 bases spanning the gap. Germline V lookup: CDR1 SNHLY, CDR2 FYNNEI. DNA for the CDR3: TGTGCCAGCATCCCGAGCTCCTACAATGAGCAGTTCTTC. Translating gives CASIPSSYNEQFF.

The chain uses TRBV28 and TRBJ2-2; TRBD2 matches 12 bases. Germline lookup yields CDR1 MDHEN and CDR2 SYDVKM. After removal of 6 bases from V and 3 bases from J, the junction contained 5 bases not matched to a gene. The CDR3 contains 16 residues. CDR3: CASSRGLAGYTGELFF. CDR3 nucleotide sequence: TGTGCCAGCAGCCGAGGACTAGCGGGGTACACCGGGGAGCTGTTTTTT.

This clonotype has more than one count but fewer than ten. The rearrangement links TRBV12-3 or TRBV12-4 to TRBJ2-1; 8 nucleotides match TRBD1. This CDR3 is 15 amino acids long. Trimming cost V 2 bases and J 7 bases; bases outside gene matches: 7. CDR3 residues: CASSLQGYRGNEQFF. CDR3 sequence (DNA): TGTGCCAGCAGTTTACAGGGGTACAGGGGGAATGAGCAGTTCTTC.

The gene calls are TRBV20-1 and TRBJ2-3; D remains unclear. Trimming took off 4 bases at V and 4 bases at J, with 24 bases between the two ends. This CDR3 has 17 residues. Germline V gene sequence: CDR1 DFQATT, CDR2 SNEGSKA (reference sequence). CDR3 sequence reads: CSANREGQNLRADTQYF. CDR3 nucleotides: TGCAGTGCTAACCGTGAAGGCCAAAACTTGCGCGCAGATACGCAGTATTTT.

This sequence joins TRBV19 and TRBJ2-3; D possibly corresponds to TRBD2 (6 bases). The CDR3 has 17 residues. Trimming took 4 bases from V and 2 from J, leaving 19 bases between them. Looked up from germline, CDR1 is LNHDA and CDR2 is SQIVND (reference sequence). The CDR3 reads CASSTRSGPFPTDTQYF. CDR3 coding DNA: TGTGCCAGTAGTACGAGAAGCGGGCCTTTCCCCACAGATACGCAGTATTTT. The complete variable domain, with remaining parts taken from reference TRBV19 and TRBJ2-3, reads DGGITQSPKYLFRKEGQNVTLSCEQNLNHDAMYWYRQDPGQGLRLIYYSQIVNDFQKGDIAEGYSVSREKKESFPLTVTSAQKNPTAFYLCASSTRSGPFPTDTQYFGPGTRLTVL.

The chain is built from TRBV11-2 and TRBJ2-7; D is ambiguous. CDR3 size: 14 residues. Germline lookup yields CDR1 SGHAT and CDR2 FQNNGV. With 0 bases removed from V and 2 bases from J, the gap between germline ends came to 8 bases. This CDR3 reads CASSLDLKPYEQYF. The CDR3 region has the DNA TGTGCCAGCAGCTTAGATCTGAAACCCTACGAGCAGTACTTC.

The rearrangement joins TRBV12-3 or TRBV12-4 to TRBJ2-2; D remains ambiguous. V lost 5 bases to trimming and J lost 4 bases, with 11 bases between them. The CDR3 loop spans 14 amino acids. This CDR3 is CASSNSIFTGELFF. Here the CDR3 DNA reads TGTGCCAGCAGTAACTCTATTTTCACCGGGGAGCTGTTTTTT.

The chain recombines TRBV10-3 with TRBJ1-1; D is undetermined. The CDR3 extends over 14 amino acids. V gave up 0 bases and J gave up 6 bases, with 11 bases separating them. Germline V gene sequence: CDR1 ENHRY, CDR2 SYGVKD. This CDR3 is CAISESQVEAEAFF. CDR3 sequence (DNA): TGTGCCATCAGTGAGTCGCAAGTCGAGGCTGAAGCTTTCTTT.

This sequence joins TRBV6-5 and TRBJ2-3; TRBD1 agrees at 8 bases. Unmatched junction bases numbered 4, after V lost 2 bases and J lost 6 bases. The CDR3 runs 14 residues. Germline V gene lookup returns CDR1 MNHEY and CDR2 SVGAGI. This CDR3 reads CASSYGWTGDTQYF. The CDR3 DNA follows: TGTGCCAGCAGTTACGGGTGGACAGGGGATACGCAGTATTTT.

There are a few counts of this clonotype. The V and J genes are TRBV11-3 and TRBJ2-1, with a tentative D call TRBD2 (6 bases). The CDR3 has 15 amino acids. CDR1 and CDR2 (germline): SGHNT, YENEEA. V dropped 2 bases and J dropped 6 bases, with 14 bases sitting between them. CDR3 in DNA: TGTGCCAGCAGCTTAACATACCTGGGGGGCAATGAGCAGTTCTTC. This codes for CASSLTYLGGNEQFF.

CDR3 sequence reads: CASSARGGQFF. The CDR3 DNA sequence: TGTGCCAGCAGCGCAAGGGGTGGGCAGTTCTTC. The chain carries TRBV11-2 and TRBJ2-1, with a tentative D call TRBD1 (5 bases). Looked up from germline, CDR1 is SGHAT and CDR2 is FQNNGV. The CDR3 sequence is 11 residues long. The V end was cut by 5 bases, the J end by 12 bases, with 11 bases between.

The table lists this clonotype with a few counts. The chain carries TRBV28 and TRBJ2-5; 12 nucleotides line up with TRBD2. This CDR3 contains 20 residues. The trim removed 1 base at V and 2 bases at J, leaving 14 bases unmatched. Germline-derived CDR1 and CDR2 are MDHEN and SYDVKM. The CDR3: CASSLFFRLAGVSPQETQYF. The CDR3 bases are TGTGCCAGCAGTTTATTTTTCCGACTAGCGGGGGTCTCCCCTCAAGAGACCCAGTACTTC.

The CDR3 protein is CASSLSTGTGLLNTEAFF. The CDR3 DNA follows: TGTGCCAGCAGCTTATCTACCGGGACAGGCCTCTTAAACACTGAAGCTTTCTTT. This chain uses TRBV11-2 with TRBJ1-1; 8 positions agree with TRBD1. Unmatched junction bases numbered 13, after V lost 2 bases and J lost 2 bases. The CDR3 is 18 amino acids. Per germline, CDR1 SGHAT and CDR2 FQNNGV.

The V call is TRBV11-3, the J call TRBJ2-1; no clear D. Trimming cost V 4 bases and J 0 bases, with 13 bases left between them. Germline CDR1 reads SGHNT; CDR2 reads YENEEA. The CDR3 sequence is 16 residues long. The CDR3 DNA reads as TGTGCCAGCAGCTCGGGTAGTTCTCGCTCCTACAATGAGCAGTTCTTC. This gives the protein CASSSGSSRSYNEQFF.

This chain links TRBV3-1 with TRBJ1-4; D may be TRBD1 (5 bases). This CDR3 is 15 amino acids long. Trimming left V 7 bases short and J 12 bases short, with 24 bases between. Germline V gives CDR1 LGHDT, CDR2 YNNKEL (reference sequence). The CDR3 nucleotides read TGTGCCAGCACCAACCGGCTTACGGGGGGTGGAGAACTGTTTTTT. This gives the protein CASTNRLTGGGELFF.

Many counts were recorded for this clonotype. This sequence joins TRBV29-1 and TRBJ2-1; TRBD2 agrees at 10 bases. After removal of 3 bases from V and 7 bases from J, the junction contained 12 bases not matched to a gene. CDR3 length equals 16 residues. Germline CDR1 and CDR2: SQVTM and ANQGSEA. The CDR3 here is CSVDGRNSGRRNEQFF. The CDR3 bases are TGCAGCGTTGATGGGCGAAATAGCGGGAGGAGGAATGAGCAGTTCTTC.

The V call is TRBV20-1, the J call TRBJ2-3, with D tentatively TRBD1 (7 bases). This CDR3 is 12 amino acids long. Germline V gives CDR1 DFQATT, CDR2 SNEGSKA (reference sequence). Trimming left V 5 bases short and J 5 bases short, with 11 bases between. Written as DNA, the CDR3 is TGCAGTGCTCGACAGGGAGGAGATACGCAGTATTTT. It translates to CSARQGGDTQYF.

The chain is built from TRBV7-3 and TRBJ2-1; TRBD2 matches at 16 bases. Unmatched junction bases numbered 7, after V lost 1 base and J lost 10 bases. The CDR3 loop spans 17 amino acids. Germline CDR1 SGHTA, CDR2 FQGTGA. The DNA for the CDR3 is TGTGCCAGCAGCTTAAGGGCCGGGACTAGCGGGAGGGAGGAGCAGTTCTTC. This translates into CASSLRAGTSGREEQFF.